One sample yielded the 5 T cell receptor beta chains listed below, sequenced in a study of post-analysis software for immune sequencing data. No antigens are known for them. Each TCR beta cDNA library carried unique molecular identifiers. A single record per CDR3 protein comes from TCRdb applying MiXCR to the PCR reads. Altogether roughly 800,000 distinct CDR3 sequences are present, about 50% being singletons, with the ten largest covering under 6%. Study conclusions and caveats: When patients were compared with controls, about 5 TRBV segments were more frequent, TRBV5-6, TRBV5-1 and TRBV20-1 among them.

Sequenced sample: blood. These receptors were taken from a girl under 18 with multiple sclerosis.

This clonotype showed up just a few times. This rearrangement joins TRBV20-1 to TRBJ2-7; D is possibly TRBD1 (5 bases). The CDR3 has 15 residues. Trimming removed 3 bases at V and 3 bases at J, with 18 bases between. Germline loops: CDR1 DFQATT, CDR2 SNEGSKA (reference sequence). The CDR3 loop reads CSASHSLDSLYEQYF. The CDR3 bases are TGCAGTGCTAGCCACTCCCTAGACAGCCTCTACGAGCAGTACTTC.

This clonotype showed up just once. CDR3 in amino acids: CASSPRLDRGYEQYF. The CDR3 DNA sequence: TGTGCCAGCAGCCCCCGCCTGGACAGGGGGTACGAGCAGTACTTC. This rearrangement joins TRBV28 to TRBJ2-5; 10 positions match TRBD1. The DNA end is more similar to TRBJ2-7, so the J call may be wrong. The germline V gene encodes CDR1 MDHEN and CDR2 SYDVKM. This CDR3 has 15 residues.

This clonotype was counted once. V gene TRBV5-1 combines with J gene TRBJ2-1, with 12 bases aligning to TRBD2. The J call is doubtful: the DNA matches TRBJ2-7 better. Germline values: CDR1 SGHRS, CDR2 YFSETQ. This CDR3 has 13 residues. The CDR3, as DNA: TGCGCCAGCATACCACTAGCGGGGGGCGAGCAGTACTTC. This codes for CASIPLAGGEQYF.

The chain couples TRBV6-1 to TRBJ1-5; the D is unclear. The CDR3 has 16 residues. Germline values: CDR1 MNHNS, CDR2 SASEGT. V lost 6 bases and J lost 4, with 19 bases in between. The CDR3 reads CASRPVRARWNQPQHF. Here the CDR3 DNA reads TGTGCCAGCAGACCTGTGAGGGCGCGGTGGAATCAGCCCCAGCATTTT.

CDR3 DNA sequence: TGTGCCACCAGCAGAGTGGGCTACCACGAGCAGTACTTC. Its translation: CATSRVGYHEQYF. This chain uses TRBV15 with TRBJ2-7; D gene uncertain. Trimming cost V 1 base and J 5 bases, with 9 bases left between them. Germline loops: CDR1 LNHNV, CDR2 YYDKDF (reference sequence). This CDR3 has 13 amino acids.